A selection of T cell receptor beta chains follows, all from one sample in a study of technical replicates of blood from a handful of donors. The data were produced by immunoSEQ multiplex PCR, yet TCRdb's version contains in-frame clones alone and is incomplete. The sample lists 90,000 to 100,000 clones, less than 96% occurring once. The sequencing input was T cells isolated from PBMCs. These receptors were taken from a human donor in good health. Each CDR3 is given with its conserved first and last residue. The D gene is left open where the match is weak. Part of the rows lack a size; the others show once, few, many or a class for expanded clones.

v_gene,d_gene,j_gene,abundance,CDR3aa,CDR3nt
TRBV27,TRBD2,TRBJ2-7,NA,CASRGSGSNEQYF,TGTGCCAGCAGGGGTAGCGGGAGCAATGAGCAGTACTTC
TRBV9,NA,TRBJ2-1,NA,CASSVGAREQFF,TGTGCCAGCAGCGTAGGGGCTCGTGAGCAGTTCTTC
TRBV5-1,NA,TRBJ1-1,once,CASSLVVGTEAFF,TGCGCCAGCAGCTTGGTTGTCGGCACTGAAGCTTTCTTT
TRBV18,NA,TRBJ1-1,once,CASSETENTEAFF,TGTGCCAGCTCAGAGACAGAGAACACTGAAGCTTTCTTT
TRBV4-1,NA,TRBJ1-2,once,CASAKRGEDYGYTF,TGCGCCAGCGCTAAAAGAGGGGAGGACTATGGCTACACCTTC
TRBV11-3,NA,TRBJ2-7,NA,CASSLPSYEQYF,TGTGCCAGCAGCCTCCCTAGCTACGAGCAGTACTTC
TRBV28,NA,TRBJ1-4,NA,CASSFLTGKLFF,TGTGCCAGCAGTTTTCTCACAGGAAAACTGTTTTTT
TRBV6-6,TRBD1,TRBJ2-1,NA,CASRPQGVSYNEQFF,TGTGCCAGCAGACCCCAGGGGGTCTCCTACAATGAGCAGTTCTTC
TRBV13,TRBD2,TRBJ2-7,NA,CASSLASGRAYEQYF,TGTGCCAGCAGCTTAGCTAGCGGGAGGGCTTACGAGCAGTACTTC
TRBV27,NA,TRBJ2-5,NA,CASRPQTGQETQYF,TGTGCCAGCAGACCTCAGACAGGCCAAGAGACCCAGTACTTC
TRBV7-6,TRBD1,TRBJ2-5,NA,CASSLETGWLAETQYF,TGTGCCAGCAGCTTGGAGACAGGGTGGTTAGCAGAGACCCAGTACTTC
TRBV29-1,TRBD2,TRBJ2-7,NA,CSVLGTSGRDAYEQYF,TGCAGCGTCCTAGGGACTAGCGGGAGAGACGCCTACGAGCAGTACTTC
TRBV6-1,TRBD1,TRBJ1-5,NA,CASSGFDRGNQPQHF,TGTGCCAGCAGTGGATTTGACAGGGGGAATCAGCCCCAGCATTTT
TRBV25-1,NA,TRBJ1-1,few,CASSELLNTEAFF,TGTGCCAGCAGTGAACTGTTGAACACTGAAGCTTTCTTT
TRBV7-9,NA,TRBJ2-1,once,CASSLSGAHEQFF,TGTGCCAGCAGCCTCTCTGGGGCCCATGAGCAGTTCTTC
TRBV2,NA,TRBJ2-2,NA,CASSEEVGNTGELFF,TGTGCCAGCAGCGAGGAGGTCGGGAACACCGGGGAGCTGTTTTTT
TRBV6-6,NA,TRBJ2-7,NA,CASSYSRLGDEQYF,TGTGCCAGCAGTTACTCGAGGCTGGGAGACGAGCAGTACTTC
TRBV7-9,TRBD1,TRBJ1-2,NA,CASSQGQVNGYTF,TGTGCCAGCAGCCAGGGACAGGTTAATGGCTACACCTTC
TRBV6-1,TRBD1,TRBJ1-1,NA,CASSRDRYNTEAFF,TGTGCCAGCAGTCGGGACAGGTATAACACTGAAGCTTTCTTT
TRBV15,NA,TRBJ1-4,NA,CATSRDRNTNEKLFF,TGTGCCACCAGCAGAGACAGAAACACTAATGAAAAACTGTTTTTT
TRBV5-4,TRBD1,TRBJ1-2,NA,CASSFLGGSYGYTF,TGTGCCAGCAGCTTTCTAGGGGGCAGCTATGGCTACACCTTC
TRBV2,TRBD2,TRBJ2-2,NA,CASSELGLAGVTGELFF,TGTGCCAGCAGTGAACTCGGTCTAGCGGGAGTAACCGGGGAGCTGTTTTTT
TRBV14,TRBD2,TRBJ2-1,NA,CASSQGAGYNEQFF,TGTGCCAGCAGCCAAGGAGCGGGGTACAATGAGCAGTTCTTC
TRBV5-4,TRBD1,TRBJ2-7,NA,CASSRFGQGNYEQYF,TGTGCCAGCAGCCGATTTGGACAGGGGAACTACGAGCAGTACTTC
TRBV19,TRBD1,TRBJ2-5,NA,CASSIRGQGRETQYF,TGTGCCAGTAGTATCAGGGGACAGGGGAGAGAGACCCAGTACTTC
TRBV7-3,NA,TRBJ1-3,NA,CASSLAAASSGNTIYF,TGTGCCAGCAGCTTAGCCGCCGCGAGCTCTGGAAACACCATATATTTT
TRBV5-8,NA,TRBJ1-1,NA,CASSIRRTEAFF,TGTGCCAGCAGCATCCGGAGGACTGAAGCTTTCTTT
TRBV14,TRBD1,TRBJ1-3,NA,CASSRGQGDTIYF,TGTGCCAGCAGCCGGGGACAGGGGGACACCATATATTTT
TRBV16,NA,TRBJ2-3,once,CASSKRGFTDTQYF,TGTGCCAGCAGCAAACGGGGTTTCACAGATACGCAGTATTTT
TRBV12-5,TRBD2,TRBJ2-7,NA,CASGERLASREQYF,TGTGCTAGTGGGGAAAGACTAGCGTCCCGGGAGCAGTACTTC
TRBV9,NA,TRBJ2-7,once,CASGPMNYEQYF,TGTGCCAGCGGCCCGATGAACTACGAGCAGTACTTC
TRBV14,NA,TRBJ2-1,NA,CASSLDRWDINEQFF,TGTGCCAGCAGCCTTGATCGTTGGGACATCAATGAGCAGTTCTTC
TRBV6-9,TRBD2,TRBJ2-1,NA,CASSYPKWSGRSHEQFF,TGTGCCAGCAGTTACCCGAAGTGGAGCGGGAGGTCCCACGAGCAGTTCTTC
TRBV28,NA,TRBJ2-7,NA,CATEATLGPPYEQYF,TGTGCCACCGAGGCCACGTTGGGGCCCCCCTACGAGCAGTACTTC
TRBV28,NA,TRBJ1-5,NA,CASSLQGGWEQPQHF,TGTGCCAGCAGTTTACAGGGAGGTTGGGAACAGCCCCAGCATTTT
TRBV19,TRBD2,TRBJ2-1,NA,CASSILAGDIGNEQFF,TGTGCCAGTAGTATCCTAGCGGGAGATATAGGCAATGAGCAGTTCTTC
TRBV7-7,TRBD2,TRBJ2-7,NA,CASSPTSGAYEQYF,TGTGCCAGCAGCCCAACTAGCGGGGCCTACGAGCAGTACTTC
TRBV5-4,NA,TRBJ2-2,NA,CASSLAGQGGTGELFF,TGTGCCAGCAGCTTGGCCGGGCAGGGAGGCACCGGGGAGCTGTTTTTT
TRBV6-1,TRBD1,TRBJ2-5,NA,CASRKTGQYQETQYF,TGTGCCAGCAGGAAAACGGGACAGTACCAAGAGACCCAGTACTTC
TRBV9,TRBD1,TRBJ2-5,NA,CASSVAGGEETQYF,TGTGCCAGCAGCGTAGCAGGGGGCGAAGAGACCCAGTACTTC
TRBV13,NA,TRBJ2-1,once,CASTDPGEEQFF,TGTGCCAGCACCGATCCGGGAGAAGAGCAGTTCTTC
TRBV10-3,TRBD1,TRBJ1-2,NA,CATQFRGQNYGYTF,TGTGCCACCCAGTTTCGGGGACAGAATTATGGCTACACCTTC
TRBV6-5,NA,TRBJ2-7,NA,CASSTTVRQYF,TGTGCCAGCAGTACGACAGTAAGACAGTACTTC
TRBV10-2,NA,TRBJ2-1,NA,CASREAGFDEQFF,TGCGCCAGCAGGGAGGCGGGATTCGATGAGCAGTTCTTC
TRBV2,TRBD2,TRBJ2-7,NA,CASLSGLAYYEQYF,TGTGCCAGCTTATCAGGACTAGCGTATTACGAGCAGTACTTC
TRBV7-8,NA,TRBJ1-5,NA,CASSLDGRELTTNQPQHF,TGTGCCAGCAGCTTAGACGGGAGAGAGCTAACAACCAATCAGCCCCAGCATTTT
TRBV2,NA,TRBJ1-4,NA,CATSDNNEKLFF,TGTGCCACTTCGGACAATAATGAAAAACTGTTTTTT
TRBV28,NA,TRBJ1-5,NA,CASSFGRGPQHF,TGTGCCAGCAGTTTTGGCAGGGGGCCCCAGCATTTT